Included here is one TCR beta chain sequence, with context. The antigen remains undetermined. This CDR3 contains 14 residues. The ends were cut back, 1 base at V and 1 base at J, with 7 bases in the middle. Germline V gives CDR1 SSHAT, CDR2 FNYEAQ (reference sequence). This entry comes from a study of cytomegalovirus exposure and HLA in healthy donors. General observations from the study: Exclusion as indistinguishable affected some V segments, including TRBV6-2 and TRBV6-3. Previous analysis showed most TCR beta V segments were productive about 87% or about 30% of the time.

This PCR relied on a set of 60 Vbeta primers and 13 Jbeta primers. The table came from immunoSEQ multiplex PCR; TCRdb's copy has only in-frame clones and leaves some out. This sample carries 150,000 to 250,000 clones, around 81% of them seen once, and the ten largest clones take about 2.1%. The source of this sequence is a man between 25 and 39 years old in good health and CMV-seronegative. The material sequenced was PBMCs. The chain carries TRBV7-7 and TRBJ2-5; D is ambiguous. The DNA for the CDR3 is TGTGCCAGCAGCTTAGGCCAGTTCCAAGAGACCCAGTACTTC. Its protein product is CASSLGQFQETQYF. The full variable domain, rest sourced from reference TRBV7-7 and TRBJ2-5, is GAGVSQSPRYKVTKRGQDVTLRCDPISSHATLYWYQQALGQGPEFLTYFNYEAQPDKSGLPSDRFSAERPEGSISTLTIQRTEQRDSAMYRCASSLGQFQETQYFGPGTRLLVL.